This paragraph reports one T cell receptor beta chain. The V end was cut by 2 bases, the J end by 5 bases, with 19 bases between. Germline lookup yields CDR1 KGHSH and CDR2 LQKENI. The CDR3 contains 17 residues. As originally analysed: Reference gene primers were amplified, and this amplification served to estimate nucleated cell counts. The method was immunoSEQ multiplex PCR; TCRdb's version includes in-frame clones alone and lacks a portion of them. V and J calls and clone size are copied from that table; D and trimming were computed from the DNA. Seen here are under 250,000 clones, approximately 84% observed once, and the top ten hold about 4%. These data are taken from a study of blood T cell repertoires in COVID-19. Looking at the study overall: Samples of COVID-19 (acute and convalescent) were obtained from the United States, Italy and Spain.

Sequenced input: peripheral blood. The rearrangement joins TRBV18 to TRBJ1-5, with D possibly TRBD1 on 5 matching bases. The clonotype was recovered from a man between 50 and 59 years old with acute or convalescent COVID-19. DNA of the CDR3: TGTGCCAGCTCACCAATAAATCGGGCAGGGCTGGATCAGCCCCAGCATTTT. This translates into CASSPINRAGLDQPQHF.